This TCR beta chain was observed in a study of blood T cell repertoires in COVID-19. Study at large: PBMCs, B-cell-depleted T cells, or T cells provided the cDNA or gDNA that made up the material.

As originally analysed: Reference gene primer amplification gave estimated nucleated cell counts. Clones were read by immunoSEQ multiplex PCR, and TCRdb kept only the in-frame ones, dropping some. V and J calls plus clone size are reproduced from that table; the DNA served to infer D and trimming. The sample has over 150,000 clones, 65% to 90% seen once. Germline V gene sequence: CDR1 SGHTA, CDR2 FQGNSA. Trimming shortened V by 4 bases and J by 4 bases, and 8 bases separated the two germline ends. The CDR3 is 12 amino acids. Input material: peripheral blood. This TCR was recovered from a human donor in a cohort sampled during active COVID-19. V is TRBV7-2 and J is TRBJ2-7; D is ambiguous. The CDR3 spells CASSSLGYEQYF. The CDR3 DNA reads TGTGCCAGCAGCTCCCTCGGGTACGAGCAGTACTTC.